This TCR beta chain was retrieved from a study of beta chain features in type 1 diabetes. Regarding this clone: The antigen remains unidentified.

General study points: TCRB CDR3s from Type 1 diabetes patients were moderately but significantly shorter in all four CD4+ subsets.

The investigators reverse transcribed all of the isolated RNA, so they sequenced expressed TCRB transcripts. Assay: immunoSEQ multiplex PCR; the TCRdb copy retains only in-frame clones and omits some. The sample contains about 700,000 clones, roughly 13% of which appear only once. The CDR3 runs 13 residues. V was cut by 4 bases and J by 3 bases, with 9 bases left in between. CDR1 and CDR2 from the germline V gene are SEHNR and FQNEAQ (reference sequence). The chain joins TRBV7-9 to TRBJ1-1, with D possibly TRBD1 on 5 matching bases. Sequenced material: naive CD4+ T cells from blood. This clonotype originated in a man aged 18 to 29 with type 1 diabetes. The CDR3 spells CASSSGGDTEAFF. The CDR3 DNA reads TGTGCCAGCAGCTCTGGGGGAGACACTGAAGCTTTCTTT.